Given below is one TCR beta chain in context. This same CDR3 is encoded by further DNA sequences in the sample. A single heparinised blood sample, averaging approximately 0.12 L, was obtained per donor. Reverse transcribing all isolated RNA meant expressed TCRB transcripts were sequenced. Data came from immunoSEQ multiplex PCR; TCRdb stores just in-frame clones and leaves some out. The data show hundreds of thousands of clones, 30% seen once. This sample is part of a study of beta chain features in type 1 diabetes. This CDR3 is 12 amino acids long. Trimming took 4 bases from V and 4 from J; bases not matched to a gene: 3. The germline V gene encodes CDR1 SQVTM and CDR2 ANQGSEA.

Source material: naive CD4+ T cells from blood. The receptor comes from a man between 18 and 29 years old in good health. This chain connects TRBV29-1 to TRBJ1-1; 7 nucleotides match TRBD1. The CDR3 nucleotides read TGCAGCGTTGGCCAGGGGGGCACTGAAGCTTTCTTT. Its protein product is CSVGQGGTEAFF.